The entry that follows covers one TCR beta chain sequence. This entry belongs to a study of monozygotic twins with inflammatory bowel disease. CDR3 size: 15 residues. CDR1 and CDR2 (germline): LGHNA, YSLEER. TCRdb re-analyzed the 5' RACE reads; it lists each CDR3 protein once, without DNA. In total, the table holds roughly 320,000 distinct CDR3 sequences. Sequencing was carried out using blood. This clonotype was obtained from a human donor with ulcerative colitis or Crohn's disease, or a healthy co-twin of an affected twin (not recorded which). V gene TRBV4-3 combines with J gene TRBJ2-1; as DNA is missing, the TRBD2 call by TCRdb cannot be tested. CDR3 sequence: CASSQGLAGEDEQFF.